Detailed here is one TCR beta chain. The data derive from a study of cytomegalovirus exposure and HLA in healthy donors. Use of 60 Vbeta and 13 Jbeta primers characterized the PCR. Repertoires were generated with immunoSEQ multiplex PCR, while TCRdb's copy carries only in-frame clones and drops some. The table includes 130,000 or so clones, just under 85% detected once. This sequence originates from a woman aged 40 to 55 in good health and CMV-seronegative. The specimen sequenced was PBMCs.

This chain's CDR3 is CATSRGGVNQPQHF. CDR3 coding DNA: TGTGCCACCAGCAGAGGGGGGGTCAATCAGCCCCAGCATTTT. The chain carries TRBV15 and TRBJ1-5; possible D gene TRBD1, 5 bases. From germline, CDR1 is LNHNV and CDR2 YYDKDF (reference sequence). Trimming left V 1 base short and J 3 bases short, with 7 bases between. The CDR3 length is 14 residues.